The rows below give T cell receptor beta chains drawn from one sample of a study of cytotoxic CD8 clonotypes in ibrutinib-treated CLL. Assay used: immunoSEQ multiplex PCR; TCRdb lists only in-frame clones, some missing. The sample yields some 150,000 clones, 79% seen once. Material: PBMCs, obtained after 12 months of ibrutinib treatment. All receptors derive from a human donor with chronic lymphocytic leukemia. Both conserved end residues are part of each CDR3. D genes are given only for firm matches. Where a row states a size, it is once, few, many or the class of an expanded clone; other rows omit it.

D gene: TRBD2
clone size: few
J gene: TRBJ2-1
V gene: TRBV25-1
CDR3 protein: CASSLAGGTENEQFF
CDR3 DNA: TGTGCCAGCAGTCTAGCGGGAGGGACGGAGAATGAGCAGTTCTTC

D gene: TRBD1
clone size: NA
J gene: TRBJ1-5
V gene: TRBV10-3
CDR3 protein: CAISEHRDRGRDSNQPQHF
CDR3 DNA: TGTGCCATCAGTGAGCACCGGGACAGGGGGCGGGATAGCAATCAGCCCCAGCATTTT

D gene: TRBD2
clone size: NA
J gene: TRBJ2-1
V gene: TRBV30
CDR3 protein: CAWGIAGGPNEQFF
CDR3 DNA: TGTGCCTGGGGAATAGCGGGAGGCCCCAATGAGCAGTTCTTC

D gene: TRBD1
clone size: NA
J gene: TRBJ2-3
V gene: TRBV7-8
CDR3 protein: CASSPRRHRGLDTQYF
CDR3 DNA: TGTGCCAGCAGCCCACGCCGCCACAGGGGGCTGGATACGCAGTATTTT

D gene: NA
clone size: NA
J gene: TRBJ2-7
V gene: TRBV11-3
CDR3 protein: CASSPPGAIEQYF
CDR3 DNA: TGTGCCAGCAGCCCCCCAGGGGCGATCGAGCAGTACTTC

D gene: TRBD1
clone size: NA
J gene: TRBJ2-1
V gene: TRBV7-2
CDR3 protein: CASSLRDYRGPYNEQFF
CDR3 DNA: TGTGCCAGCAGCTTAAGAGATTACAGGGGCCCTTACAATGAGCAGTTCTTC

D gene: NA
clone size: NA
J gene: TRBJ1-2
V gene: TRBV5-4
CDR3 protein: CASSLAGLDYGYTF
CDR3 DNA: TGTGCCAGCAGCTTAGCAGGGCTGGACTATGGCTACACCTTC

D gene: TRBD1
clone size: NA
J gene: TRBJ2-7
V gene: TRBV7-2
CDR3 protein: CASSISPGQETYEQYF
CDR3 DNA: TGTGCCAGCAGCATCTCGCCGGGACAGGAGACCTACGAGCAGTACTTC

D gene: TRBD1
clone size: NA
J gene: TRBJ1-1
V gene: TRBV29-1
CDR3 protein: CSVERGQVGTEAFF
CDR3 DNA: TGCAGCGTTGAAAGGGGACAGGTCGGCACTGAAGCTTTCTTT

D gene: TRBD2
clone size: NA
J gene: TRBJ2-1
V gene: TRBV2
CDR3 protein: CATRTSGRLGEQFF
CDR3 DNA: TGTGCCACCCGGACTAGCGGGAGATTGGGTGAGCAGTTCTTC

D gene: TRBD2
clone size: NA
J gene: TRBJ2-3
V gene: TRBV15
CDR3 protein: CATSRRSGSGTDTQYF
CDR3 DNA: TGTGCCACCAGCAGAAGGAGCGGGAGCGGCACAGATACGCAGTATTTT

D gene: NA
clone size: NA
J gene: TRBJ2-5
V gene: TRBV18
CDR3 protein: CASSGTRVPQETQYF
CDR3 DNA: TGTGCCAGCTCTGGAACCCGAGTACCCCAAGAGACCCAGTACTTC

D gene: NA
clone size: NA
J gene: TRBJ2-1
V gene: TRBV5-6
CDR3 protein: CASSHSWVVDEQFF
CDR3 DNA: TGTGCCAGCAGCCATTCTTGGGTCGTCGATGAGCAGTTCTTC

D gene: NA
clone size: NA
J gene: TRBJ1-2
V gene: TRBV7-2
CDR3 protein: CASSRYYGYTF
CDR3 DNA: TGTGCCAGCAGCCGATACTACGGCTACACCTTC

D gene: TRBD1
clone size: NA
J gene: TRBJ1-2
V gene: TRBV7-8
CDR3 protein: CASSSRTGYGYTF
CDR3 DNA: TGTGCCAGCAGCTCACGGACAGGGTATGGCTACACCTTC

D gene: NA
clone size: NA
J gene: TRBJ2-1
V gene: TRBV10-3
CDR3 protein: CAISEFDNEQFF
CDR3 DNA: TGTGCCATCAGTGAGTTTGACAATGAGCAGTTCTTC

D gene: TRBD1
clone size: NA
J gene: TRBJ2-7
V gene: TRBV7-9
CDR3 protein: CASSPGQGALTYEQYF
CDR3 DNA: TGTGCCAGCAGCCCCGGACAGGGGGCGCTTACCTACGAGCAGTACTTC

D gene: NA
clone size: NA
J gene: TRBJ2-2
V gene: TRBV5-1
CDR3 protein: CASSLLSNTGELFF
CDR3 DNA: TGCGCCAGCAGCCTGCTCAGTAACACCGGGGAGCTGTTTTTT

D gene: TRBD2
clone size: NA
J gene: TRBJ2-5
V gene: TRBV7-2
CDR3 protein: CASSNRLAGKETQYF
CDR3 DNA: TGTGCCAGCAGTAATCGACTAGCGGGCAAAGAGACCCAGTACTTC

D gene: NA
clone size: once
J gene: TRBJ1-2
V gene: TRBV6-1
CDR3 protein: CASSEPNLGGYTF
CDR3 DNA: TGTGCCAGCAGTGAACCAAACCTGGGGGGCTACACCTTC

D gene: TRBD2
clone size: NA
J gene: TRBJ2-1
V gene: TRBV28
CDR3 protein: CASSFSGTSGRFANNEQFF
CDR3 DNA: TGTGCCAGCAGTTTTTCCGGGACTAGCGGGAGGTTTGCTAACAATGAGCAGTTCTTC

D gene: TRBD1
clone size: once
J gene: TRBJ1-1
V gene: TRBV19
CDR3 protein: CASSIPGQMNTEAFF
CDR3 DNA: TGTGCCAGTAGTATTCCGGGACAGATGAACACTGAAGCTTTCTTT

D gene: TRBD1
clone size: NA
J gene: TRBJ1-1
V gene: TRBV6-6
CDR3 protein: CASGQVWGNTEAFF
CDR3 DNA: TGTGCCAGCGGACAGGTCTGGGGGAACACTGAAGCTTTCTTT

D gene: NA
clone size: NA
J gene: TRBJ2-3
V gene: TRBV5-4
CDR3 protein: CASSAPRGSTDTQYF
CDR3 DNA: TGTGCCAGCAGCGCCCCCAGGGGTAGCACAGATACGCAGTATTTT

D gene: NA
clone size: NA
J gene: TRBJ1-2
V gene: TRBV5-1
CDR3 protein: CASSLAWLGAQETYGYTF
CDR3 DNA: TGCGCCAGCAGCTTGGCCTGGCTGGGGGCGCAGGAGACCTATGGCTACACCTTC

D gene: NA
clone size: once
J gene: TRBJ1-1
V gene: TRBV2
CDR3 protein: CASSEGHLGPIWAFF
CDR3 DNA: TGTGCCAGCAGTGAAGGACATCTTGGCCCTATTTGGGCTTTCTTT

D gene: TRBD2
clone size: NA
J gene: TRBJ2-7
V gene: TRBV6-1
CDR3 protein: CASSTGTSSGQYF
CDR3 DNA: TGTGCCAGCAGTACCGGGACTAGCAGTGGGCAGTACTTC

D gene: TRBD2
clone size: NA
J gene: TRBJ2-7
V gene: TRBV18
CDR3 protein: CASSPSGIGEQYF
CDR3 DNA: TGTGCCAGCTCACCCAGCGGGATTGGCGAGCAGTACTTC

D gene: NA
clone size: NA
J gene: TRBJ2-2
V gene: TRBV9
CDR3 protein: CASSVSPITGELFF
CDR3 DNA: TGTGCCAGCAGCGTAAGTCCCATTACCGGGGAGCTGTTTTTT

D gene: NA
clone size: NA
J gene: TRBJ2-7
V gene: TRBV5-1
CDR3 protein: CASSRPGTYEQYF
CDR3 DNA: TGCGCCAGCAGCCGGCCAGGGACCTACGAGCAGTACTTC

D gene: TRBD2
clone size: NA
J gene: TRBJ2-1
V gene: TRBV29-1
CDR3 protein: CSVSSGSSGEQFF
CDR3 DNA: TGCAGCGTTAGTAGCGGGAGCAGTGGTGAGCAGTTCTTC

D gene: NA
clone size: NA
J gene: TRBJ1-2
V gene: TRBV6-6
CDR3 protein: CASKAGARADGYTF
CDR3 DNA: TGTGCCAGCAAGGCGGGGGCCCGGGCCGATGGCTACACCTTC

D gene: NA
clone size: NA
J gene: TRBJ2-7
V gene: TRBV7-2
CDR3 protein: CASSFESLYEQYF
CDR3 DNA: TGTGCCAGCAGCTTCGAATCGCTTTACGAGCAGTACTTC

D gene: TRBD2
clone size: NA
J gene: TRBJ2-7
V gene: TRBV4-2
CDR3 protein: CASSQSLAGSYEQYF
CDR3 DNA: TGTGCCAGCAGCCAGAGCCTAGCGGGCTCCTACGAGCAGTACTTC

D gene: TRBD2
clone size: NA
J gene: TRBJ2-2
V gene: TRBV19
CDR3 protein: CASSMGLAEAGELFF
CDR3 DNA: TGTGCCAGTAGTATGGGACTAGCGGAAGCCGGGGAGCTGTTTTTT

D gene: NA
clone size: NA
J gene: TRBJ1-5
V gene: TRBV29-1
CDR3 protein: CSVEVSSNQPQHF
CDR3 DNA: TGCAGCGTTGAGGTCAGTAGCAATCAGCCCCAGCATTTT

D gene: NA
clone size: NA
J gene: TRBJ1-5
V gene: TRBV2
CDR3 protein: CASSSLGVQPQHF
CDR3 DNA: TGTGCCAGCAGTTCCCTCGGGGTTCAGCCCCAGCATTTT

D gene: NA
clone size: few
J gene: TRBJ2-1
V gene: TRBV5-4
CDR3 protein: CASSWRGGNEQFF
CDR3 DNA: TGTGCCAGCAGCTGGCGGGGAGGTAATGAGCAGTTCTTC

D gene: NA
clone size: NA
J gene: TRBJ2-5
V gene: TRBV11-3
CDR3 protein: CASSQSGGAAQETQYF
CDR3 DNA: TGTGCCAGCAGCCAATCTGGGGGGGCCGCGCAAGAGACCCAGTACTTC

D gene: TRBD1
clone size: NA
J gene: TRBJ2-3
V gene: TRBV4-3
CDR3 protein: CASSQEATGVWSDTQYF
CDR3 DNA: TGCGCCAGCAGCCAAGAAGCCACAGGGGTTTGGTCGGATACGCAGTATTTT

D gene: NA
clone size: once
J gene: TRBJ1-1
V gene: TRBV13
CDR3 protein: CASSLEQTTMNTEAFF
CDR3 DNA: TGTGCCAGCAGCTTAGAACAGACGACTATGAACACTGAAGCTTTCTTT

D gene: NA
clone size: NA
J gene: TRBJ2-7
V gene: TRBV5-4
CDR3 protein: CASSPGKQDGYEQYF
CDR3 DNA: TGTGCCAGCAGCCCGGGAAAACAAGACGGATACGAGCAGTACTTC